These T cell receptor beta chains were read from a single sample in a study of blood T cell repertoires in COVID-19. TCRdb keeps only in-frame clones here, not all; method: immunoSEQ multiplex PCR. Found here are 15,000 to 20,000 clones, 88% of them singletons; the top ten hold more than 9.5%. The sequencing input was peripheral blood. The receptors derive from a human donor in a cohort sampled during active COVID-19. CDR3s include the opening cysteine and the closing phenylalanine or tryptophan. The D gene is left open where the match is weak. Size values are once, few and many counts, or a class for expanded clones, and some rows have none.

len	j_gene	abundance	v_gene	d_gene	CDR3nt	CDR3aa
15	TRBJ2-7	-	TRBV27	-	TGTGCCAGCAGTCCCTCATCTCGAGCCTCCTACGAGCAGTACTTC	CASSPSSRASYEQYF
14	TRBJ1-2	-	TRBV5-6	TRBD1	TGTGCCAGCAGCTTGAAGGGGGCAAGCTATGGCTACACCTTC	CASSLKGASYGYTF
13	TRBJ2-3	-	TRBV29-1	-	TGCAGCGTGGACACCTACTCCACAGATACGCAGTATTTT	CSVDTYSTDTQYF
13	TRBJ2-7	-	TRBV10-2	-	TGCGCCAGCGTTGGGCAGGGTAAATACGAGCAGTACTTC	CASVGQGKYEQYF
15	TRBJ2-1	-	TRBV18	TRBD1	TGTGCCAGCTCACTACAGGGGGGCAGCTACAATGAGCAGTTCTTC	CASSLQGGSYNEQFF
16	TRBJ2-7	-	TRBV3-1/TRBV3-2	TRBD1	TGTGCCAGCAGCCAAGATTGGGACAGGGCATCCTACGAGCAGTACTTC	CASSQDWDRASYEQYF
13	TRBJ1-4	-	TRBV27	-	TGTGCCAGCAGTTTTGGGCTTAATGAAAAACTGTTTTTT	CASSFGLNEKLFF
15	TRBJ1-6	-	TRBV3-1/TRBV3-2	TRBD1	TGTGCCAGCAGGGCCGGGACAGGGGTCGTGTCACCCCTCCACTTT	CASRAGTGVVSPLHF
14	TRBJ1-1	-	TRBV7-6	TRBD1	TGTGCCAGCAGTGCTGGGACAGGGGGTTTCGAAGCTTTCTTT	CASSAGTGGFEAFF
14	TRBJ1-5	few	TRBV3-1/TRBV3-2	TRBD1	TGTGCCAGCAGCCTGGGACAGACAAATCAGCCCCAGCATTTT	CASSLGQTNQPQHF
15	TRBJ1-1	-	TRBV11-3	TRBD1	TGTGCCACAAAGATCAGGGGGGAGATGAACACTGAAGCTTTCTTT	CATKIRGEMNTEAFF
14	TRBJ1-5	-	TRBV10-1	-	TGCGCCAGCAGTGAGTCAGGGGAAGGCCAGCCCCAGCATTTT	CASSESGEGQPQHF
15	TRBJ2-1	-	TRBV7-9	TRBD2	TGTGCCAGCACCCCGGACAGCGGGGGATACAATGAGCAGTTCTTC	CASTPDSGGYNEQFF
15	TRBJ1-3	-	TRBV11-2	TRBD1	TGTGCCAGCAGCTCGATGACAGGGGCGAGAAACACCATATATTTT	CASSSMTGARNTIYF
16	TRBJ2-3	-	TRBV7-3	-	TGTGCCAGCAGCTTATTAGGGGGGGTTGGCACAGATACGCAGTATTTT	CASSLLGGVGTDTQYF
16	TRBJ2-1	few	TRBV13	TRBD1	TGTGCCAGCAGCTCCCTGGGACAGGAAACCTACAATGAGCAGTTCTTC	CASSSLGQETYNEQFF
15	TRBJ1-1	once	TRBV7-8	-	TGTGCCAGCAGCTTAGCGAACTCGTTGAACACTGAAGCTTTCTTT	CASSLANSLNTEAFF
15	TRBJ2-3	few	TRBV27	-	TGTGCCAGCAGTTTAGGGGGGGCCCTCACAGATACGCAGTATTTT	CASSLGGALTDTQYF
17	TRBJ2-7	-	TRBV5-1	TRBD1	TGCGCCAGCAGCTTGGGATTCCGGGACAGTCCTAACTACGAGCAGTACTTC	CASSLGFRDSPNYEQYF
14	TRBJ2-7	-	TRBV23-1	-	TGCGCCAGCAGTCAATTGGTCCGGGTCTACGAGCAGTACTTC	CASSQLVRVYEQYF
13	TRBJ1-3	-	TRBV7-7	-	TGTGCCAGCAGCTTAGACATTGGAAACACCATATATTTT	CASSLDIGNTIYF
17	TRBJ2-7	-	TRBV19	TRBD2	TGTGCCAGTACCCCGATAGAGGGCGCGGGAGTGGGGTACGAGCAGTACTTC	CASTPIEGAGVGYEQYF
15	TRBJ2-7	-	TRBV10-2	TRBD2	TGCGCCAGCAGCGGGACTAGCGGGGGCTCCTACGAGCAGTACTTC	CASSGTSGGSYEQYF
14	TRBJ1-5	once	TRBV2	TRBD1	TGTGCCAGCAGGGGGACAGGGGATGTTCAGCCCCAGCATTTT	CASRGTGDVQPQHF
15	TRBJ2-2	-	TRBV5-1	-	TGCGCCAGCACCCCAGGGGGGCTGAACACCGGGGAGCTGTTTTTT	CASTPGGLNTGELFF
17	TRBJ1-5	few	TRBV18	TRBD1	TGTGCCAGCTCACCGTCACAGGGGGCCGGTAGCAATCAGCCCCAGCATTTT	CASSPSQGAGSNQPQHF
15	TRBJ2-7	-	TRBV21-1	-	TGTGCCAGCAGCCGCCGGACAGGGGACTCCTACGAGCAGTACTTC	CASSRRTGDSYEQYF
16	TRBJ2-7	-	TRBV10-2	TRBD1	TGCGCCAGCAGTGAGAGGGGAACAGGGGGTTCCTACGAGCAGTACTTC	CASSERGTGGSYEQYF
16	TRBJ1-4	-	TRBV19	-	TGTGCCAGTAGTATAGTAGGAGGAGGAACTAATGAAAAACTGTTTTTT	CASSIVGGGTNEKLFF
15	TRBJ2-2	-	TRBV5-1	-	TGCGCCAGCAGCTTGGAAAATACGAACACCGGGGAGCTGTTTTTT	CASSLENTNTGELFF
11	TRBJ1-4	once	TRBV12-3/TRBV12-4	-	TGTGCCAGCACCAAAAATCGGGGACTGTTTTTT	CASTKNRGLFF
13	TRBJ2-5	once	TRBV10-3	TRBD1	TGTGCCATCAATTCGGGACAGCAAGAGACCCAGTACTTC	CAINSGQQETQYF
12	TRBJ2-1	-	TRBV24-1	-	TGTGCCACCAGTGTTGGGGGCCCTGAGCAGTTCTTC	CATSVGGPEQFF
14	TRBJ1-4	-	TRBV7-8	TRBD1	TGTGCCAGCAGCCCGGGACAGTTGAATGAAAAACTGTTTTTT	CASSPGQLNEKLFF
14	TRBJ2-5	-	TRBV7-9	TRBD2	TGTGCCAGCAGCTTATTATCCGGGGAGGGGCCCCAGTACTTC	CASSLLSGEGPQYF
13	TRBJ2-3	-	TRBV3-1/TRBV3-2	-	TGTGCCAGCAGCTCCCCACCCGGAGATACGCAGTATTTT	CASSSPPGDTQYF
16	TRBJ1-1	-	TRBV18	-	TGTGCCAGCTCAGTAAAAGCGAGGGATGGTTTCGATGAAGCTTTCTTT	CASSVKARDGFDEAFF
16	TRBJ2-1	few	TRBV5-1	-	TGCGCCAGCAGCTGGGCGGTTAGGGGCGCGGGGAATGAGCAGTTCTTC	CASSWAVRGAGNEQFF
14	TRBJ2-5	-	TRBV4-1	-	TGCGCCAGCAGCCAGGGCCAGTTACGGGAGACCCAGTACTTC	CASSQGQLRETQYF
14	TRBJ1-2	-	TRBV2	TRBD1	TGTGCCAGCAGTGCGGGACAGGGGGCAGGGGGCTACACCTTC	CASSAGQGAGGYTF
14	TRBJ1-4	-	TRBV30	-	TGTGCCTGGAGTGTACAGTCAACTAATGAAAAACTGTTTTTT	CAWSVQSTNEKLFF
13	TRBJ2-2	-	TRBV2	-	TGTGCCAGCAGACCGGGATGGACCGGGGAGCTGTTTTTT	CASRPGWTGELFF
11	TRBJ1-1	-	TRBV30	-	TGTGCCTGGGCATCGAACACTGAAGCTTTCTTT	CAWASNTEAFF
17	TRBJ2-3	-	TRBV6-2/TRBV6-3	TRBD2	TGTGCCAGCAGCCTCCGGACTAGCGGGGGGGCGGAAGATACGCAGTATTTT	CASSLRTSGGAEDTQYF
17	TRBJ2-2	-	TRBV5-1	-	TGCGCCAGCAGCTTGGTGCAGGGAACCCGAGGCACCGGGGAGCTGTTTTTT	CASSLVQGTRGTGELFF
13	TRBJ2-5	-	TRBV12-3/TRBV12-4	TRBD1	TGTGCCAGCAGACAGGGGGCTTCAGAGACCCAGTACTTC	CASRQGASETQYF
14	TRBJ1-5	-	TRBV20-1	-	TGCAGTGCTAGTAGGGGGTACGGCAATCAGCCCCAGCATTTT	CSASRGYGNQPQHF
15	TRBJ1-1	-	TRBV18	-	TGTGCCAGCTCACCCGCGGACTTATTGAACACTGAAGCTTTCTTT	CASSPADLLNTEAFF
13	TRBJ2-7	-	TRBV15	TRBD1	TGTGCCACCGGGCCCGCAGGGGGCTACGAGCAGTACTTC	CATGPAGGYEQYF
14	TRBJ1-5	-	TRBV2	-	TGTGCCAGCAGAACCGACAGGAGGAATCAGCCCCAGCATTTT	CASRTDRRNQPQHF
13	TRBJ1-5	once	TRBV5-1	-	TGCGCCAGCAGCTTGATGGGGGGGCAGCCCCAGCATTTT	CASSLMGGQPQHF
15	TRBJ2-5	-	TRBV5-1	TRBD2	TGCGCCAGCAGCTTGGAAAGGGTCGGGGGGGAGACCCAGTACTTC	CASSLERVGGETQYF
17	TRBJ1-4	once	TRBV2	-	TGTGCCAGCAGTGAATCTTTGACAGGCCCTGAAGAGGTGGAACTGTTTTTT	CASSESLTGPEEVELFF
12	TRBJ2-1	-	TRBV24-1	-	TGTGCCACCAGTGGGCAGGGTAATGAGCAGTTCTTC	CATSGQGNEQFF
14	TRBJ1-3	-	TRBV6-5	-	TGTGCCAGCAGACGACAGAGCTCTGGAAACACCATATATTTT	CASRRQSSGNTIYF
17	TRBJ2-4	-	TRBV4-1	-	TGCGCCAGCAGCCAAGCATGGAGGGGTCGGGTGTCGGACATTCAGTACTTC	CASSQAWRGRVSDIQYF
14	TRBJ2-2	-	TRBV24-1	-	TGTGCCACCAGTGATAACAGTGTTACCGGGGAGCTGTTTTTT	CATSDNSVTGELFF